Listed below are T cell receptor beta chains from one sample, sequenced in a study of blood T cell repertoires in COVID-19. Some clones are missing from TCRdb's copy, which holds only in-frame ones; the method was immunoSEQ multiplex PCR. The sample carries over 50,000 clones, approximately 84% recorded once. Material: peripheral blood. These receptors all stem from a human donor in a cohort sampled during active COVID-19. The CDR3 runs from the conserved cysteine through the conserved F or W. The D gene is left open where the match is weak. Part of the rows lack a size; the others show once, few, many or a class for expanded clones.

cdr3_length j_call clone_size v_call d_call cdr3_nt cdr3_aa
16 TRBJ2-1 once TRBV11-2 TRBD2 TGTGCCAGCAGCCGACCAAGCGGGAGCACCTACAATGAGCAGTTCTTC CASSRPSGSTYNEQFF
14 TRBJ2-5 once TRBV11-3 TRBD1 TGTGCCAGCAGCACAGGGACAGGGCTGGAGACCCAGTACTTC CASSTGTGLETQYF
14 TRBJ2-7 - TRBV2 - TGTGCCAGCAGTGTATGGACTGAAACCTACGAGCAGTACTTC CASSVWTETYEQYF
14 TRBJ2-3 - TRBV18 TRBD1 TGTGCCAGCTCACCGGGACAGGGGGCAGATACGCAGTATTTT CASSPGQGADTQYF
14 TRBJ1-1 - TRBV7-9 - TGTGCCAGCAGCATGAGAGTATTGAACACTGAAGCTTTCTTT CASSMRVLNTEAFF
14 TRBJ1-4 - TRBV5-1 - TGCGCCAGCAGCTTGGCCCCCCCCGAGGAAAAACTGTTTTTT CASSLAPPEEKLFF
15 TRBJ2-2 - TRBV19 TRBD1 TGTGCCAGTAGTTTAGGGCAGGGGGACACCGGGGAGCTGTTTTTT CASSLGQGDTGELFF
15 TRBJ2-7 once TRBV6-5 TRBD2 TGTGCCAGCAGTTCCTCGGGGGGGAGTTCCTACGAGCAGTACTTC CASSSSGGSSYEQYF
13 TRBJ2-5 once TRBV24-1 TRBD1 TGTGCCACCAGTGATTTAGGGGGCGAGACCCAGTACTTC CATSDLGGETQYF
15 TRBJ2-1 - TRBV6-2/TRBV6-3 TRBD1 TGTGCCAGCAGTACCGGGACAGGGGTAAACAATGAGCAGTTCTTC CASSTGTGVNNEQFF
16 TRBJ2-5 - TRBV7-2 TRBD2 TGTGCCAGCAGCCCGTGGACTAGCGGGAGTAGGGAGACCCAGTACTTC CASSPWTSGSRETQYF
14 TRBJ1-5 - TRBV28 TRBD1 TGTGCCAGCAGCCAAACGACAGGGTTCCAGCCCCAGCATTTT CASSQTTGFQPQHF
13 TRBJ2-7 few TRBV2 TRBD1 TGTGCCGTCACCGGACAGGACTCCTACGAGCAGTACTTC CAVTGQDSYEQYF
16 TRBJ1-2 - TRBV10-3 TRBD1 TGTGCCATCAGTAAAACTACGGGACAGGGGAGACATGGCTACACCTTC CAISKTTGQGRHGYTF
15 TRBJ2-7 - TRBV3-1/TRBV3-2 - TGTGCCAGCAGCCAGAGGACTGAGAAACCTTACGAGCAGTACTTC CASSQRTEKPYEQYF
16 TRBJ2-2 - TRBV6-6 TRBD2 TGTGCCAGCAGTCCCGGTGGAGCGGGAGGGCGCGGGGAGCTGTTTTTT CASSPGGAGGRGELFF
14 TRBJ1-3 - TRBV6-5 - TGTGCCAGCAATACAGGGTACTCTGGAAACACCATATATTTT CASNTGYSGNTIYF
16 TRBJ1-2 - TRBV5-1 TRBD1 TGCGCCAGCAGTCCGGGACAGGGGCAAGCTAACTATGGCTACACCTTC CASSPGQGQANYGYTF
14 TRBJ1-5 - TRBV28 - TGTGCCAGCAGGCAGGGATTTAGCAATCAGCCCCAGCATTTT CASRQGFSNQPQHF
14 TRBJ2-7 - TRBV7-9 - TGTGCCAGCAGCCCGAGGGGCGGGAACTACGAGCAGTACTTC CASSPRGGNYEQYF
15 TRBJ1-5 - TRBV6-5 - TGTGCCAGCAAAGGCCGGGGAATTAGCAATCAGCCCCAGCATTTT CASKGRGISNQPQHF
15 TRBJ2-5 - TRBV5-1 TRBD1 TGCGCCAGCAGCCCGGGGACAGGGCTTCAAGAGACCCAGTACTTC CASSPGTGLQETQYF
18 TRBJ2-3 few TRBV2 TRBD2 TGTGCCAGCAGTGAAGCGGCTAGCGGGGTCTTAAGCACAGATACGCAGTATTTT CASSEAASGVLSTDTQYF
14 TRBJ2-7 - TRBV27 - TGTGCCAGCAGTTTGGAAGGGAGGAACTACGAGCAGTACTTC CASSLEGRNYEQYF
14 TRBJ2-3 - TRBV2 TRBD2 TGTGCCAGCAGTCCCAGCGGGAGTGTGGATACGCAGTATTTT CASSPSGSVDTQYF
14 TRBJ2-3 - TRBV5-1 - TGCGCCAGCAGTCGGGGTGACCACACAGATACGCAGTATTTT CASSRGDHTDTQYF
13 TRBJ2-5 once TRBV18 - TGTGCCAGCTCTCGGGGTCAGCAAGAGACCCAGTACTTC CASSRGQQETQYF
15 TRBJ1-4 once TRBV18 TRBD1 TGTGCCAGCTCACCGACGACAGGGGAAAATGAAAAACTGTTTTTT CASSPTTGENEKLFF